This TCR beta chain is drawn from a study of blood T cell repertoires in COVID-19. Study context: Both acute and convalescent COVID-19 samples were obtained from the United States, Italy and Spain.

The CDR3 covers 13 residues. V was pared by 2 bases and J by 8 bases, with 12 bases between. Germline CDR1 reads LGHNA; CDR2 reads YNFKEQ. Repertoires were generated with immunoSEQ multiplex PCR, while TCRdb's copy carries only in-frame clones and drops some. The table shows about 230,000 clones, with 75% to 85% occurring only once. This chain links TRBV4-2 with TRBJ1-2; D is unclear. The receptor comes from a woman aged 45-65 years with acute or convalescent COVID-19. The sequencing sample was made of peripheral blood. In nucleotides, the CDR3 is TGTGCCAGCAGCCAACTCGACACGGGGGGCTACACCTTC. Encoded protein: CASSQLDTGGYTF.